This T cell receptor beta chain stems from a study of blood T cell repertoires in COVID-19. Study summary: The United States, Italy and Spain provided the acute and convalescent COVID-19 samples. Sources were T cells, B-cell-depleted T cells, or PBMCs; the material itself was cDNA or gDNA.

Original processing methods: Nucleated cell counts were estimated from reference gene primer amplification. Libraries were prepared by immunoSEQ multiplex PCR; TCRdb keeps only in-frame clonotypes and omits some of them. V, J and clone size derive from that table, while D and trimming were established from the DNA sequence. The sample lists 200,000 to 300,000 clones, approximately 80% occurring once. The CDR3 has 12 amino acids. The germline V gene has CDR1 SGHAT and CDR2 FQNNGV. V gave up 4 bases and J gave up 6 bases, with 10 bases separating them. The sequencing sample was made of peripheral blood. The sequence derives from a human donor in a cohort sampled during active COVID-19. J is TRBJ2-7 and V is TRBV11-2; D is uncertain. The CDR3 region has the DNA TGTGCCAGCAGCTCCCGCGGTGGCGAGCAGTACTTC. Amino acids: CASSSRGGEQYF.